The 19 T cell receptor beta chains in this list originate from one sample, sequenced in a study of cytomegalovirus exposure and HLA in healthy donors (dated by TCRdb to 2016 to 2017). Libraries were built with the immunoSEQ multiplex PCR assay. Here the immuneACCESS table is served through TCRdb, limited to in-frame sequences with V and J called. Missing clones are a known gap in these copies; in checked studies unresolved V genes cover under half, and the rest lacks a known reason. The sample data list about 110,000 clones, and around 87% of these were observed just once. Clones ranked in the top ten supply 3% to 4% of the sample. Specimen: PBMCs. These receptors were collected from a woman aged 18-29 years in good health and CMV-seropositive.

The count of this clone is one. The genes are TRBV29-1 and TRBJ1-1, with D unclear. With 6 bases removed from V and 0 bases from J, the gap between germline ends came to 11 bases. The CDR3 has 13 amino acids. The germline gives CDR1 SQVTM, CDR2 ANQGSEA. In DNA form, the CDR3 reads TGCAGCGTCGCGGGCAGATTGAACACTGAAGCTTTCTTT. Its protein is CSVAGRLNTEAFF. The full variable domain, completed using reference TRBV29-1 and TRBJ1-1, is SAVISQKPSRDICQRGTSLTIQCQVDSQVTMMFWYRQQPGQSLTLIATANQGSEATYESGFVIDKFPISRPNLTFSTLTVSNMSPEDSSIYLCSVAGRLNTEAFFGQGTRLTVV.

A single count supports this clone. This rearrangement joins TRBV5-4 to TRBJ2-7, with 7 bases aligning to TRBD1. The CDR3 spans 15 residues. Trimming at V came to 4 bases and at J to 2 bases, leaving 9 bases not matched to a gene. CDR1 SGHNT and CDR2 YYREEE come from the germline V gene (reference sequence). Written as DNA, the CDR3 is TGTGCCAGCAGCCCGGGTCAGGGGGTTACCTACGAGCAGTACTTC. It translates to CASSPGQGVTYEQYF. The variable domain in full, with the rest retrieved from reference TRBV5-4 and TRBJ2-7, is ETGVTQSPTHLIKTRGQQVTLRCSSQSGHNTVSWYQQALGQGPQFIFQYYREEENGRGNFPPRFSGLQFPNYSSELNVNALELDDSALYLCASSPGQGVTYEQYFGPGTRLTVT.

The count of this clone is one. The CDR3 nucleotides are TGTGCCAGCAGCTTGCCCAGCGGAAAACTGTTTTTT. Protein product: CASSLPSGKLFF. The rearrangement links TRBV5-5 to TRBJ1-4; D not resolved. Trimming shortened V by 1 base and J by 10 bases, and 8 bases separated the two germline ends. The CDR3 consists of 12 residues. CDR1 is SGHKS, CDR2 YYEKEE, per germline (reference sequence). Full variable domain (rest looked up from reference TRBV5-5 and TRBJ1-4): DAGVTQSPTHLIKTRGQQVTLRCSPISGHKSVSWYQQVLGQGPQFIFQYYEKEERGRGNFPDRFSARQFPNYSSELNVNALLLGDSALYLCASSLPSGKLFFGSGTQLSVL.

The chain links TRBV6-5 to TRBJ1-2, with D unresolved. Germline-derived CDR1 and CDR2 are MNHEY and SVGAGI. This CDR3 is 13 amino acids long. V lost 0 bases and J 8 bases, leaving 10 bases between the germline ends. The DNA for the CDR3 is TGTGCCAGCAGTTACTCCGGTAGTTCCGGCTACACCTTC. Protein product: CASSYSGSSGYTF.

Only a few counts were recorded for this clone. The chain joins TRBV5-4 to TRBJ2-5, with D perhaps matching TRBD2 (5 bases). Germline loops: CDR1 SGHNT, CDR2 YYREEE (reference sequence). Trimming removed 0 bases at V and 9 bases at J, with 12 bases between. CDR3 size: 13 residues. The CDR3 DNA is TGTGCCAGCAGCTTGGGGCAGTCCGGGGCCCAGTACTTC. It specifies CASSLGQSGAQYF.

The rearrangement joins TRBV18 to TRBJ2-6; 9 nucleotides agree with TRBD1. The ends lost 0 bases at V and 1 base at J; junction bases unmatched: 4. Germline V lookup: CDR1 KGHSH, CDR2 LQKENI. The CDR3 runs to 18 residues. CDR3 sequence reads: CASSPPGQGSSGANVLTF. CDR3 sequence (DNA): TGTGCCAGCTCACCACCGGGACAGGGCTCTTCTGGGGCCAACGTCCTGACTTTC.

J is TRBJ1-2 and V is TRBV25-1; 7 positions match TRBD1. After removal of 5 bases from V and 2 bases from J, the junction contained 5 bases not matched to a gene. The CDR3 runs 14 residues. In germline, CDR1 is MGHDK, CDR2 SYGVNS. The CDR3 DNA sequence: TGTGCCAGCAGTACCCCAGGGGGAAACTATGGCTACACCTTC. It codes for CASSTPGGNYGYTF.

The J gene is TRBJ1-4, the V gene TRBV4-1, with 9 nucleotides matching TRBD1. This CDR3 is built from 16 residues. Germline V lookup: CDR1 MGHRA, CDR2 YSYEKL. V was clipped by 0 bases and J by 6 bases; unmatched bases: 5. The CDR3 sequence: CASSQDPGTGYEKLFF. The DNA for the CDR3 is TGCGCCAGCAGCCAAGATCCCGGGACAGGGTATGAAAAACTGTTTTTT.

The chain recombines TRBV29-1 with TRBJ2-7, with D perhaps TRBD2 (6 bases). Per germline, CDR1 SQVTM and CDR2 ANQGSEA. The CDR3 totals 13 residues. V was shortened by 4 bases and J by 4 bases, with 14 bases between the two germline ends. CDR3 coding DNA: TGCAGCGTTGTATACGCGGGGAAATACGAGCAGTACTTC. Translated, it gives CSVVYAGKYEQYF.

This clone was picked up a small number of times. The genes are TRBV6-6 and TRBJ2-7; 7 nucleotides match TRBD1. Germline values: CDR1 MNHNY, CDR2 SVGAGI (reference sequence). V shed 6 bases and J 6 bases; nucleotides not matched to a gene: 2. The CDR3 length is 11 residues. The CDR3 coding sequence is TGTGCCAGCAGACAGGGGTTCGAGCAGTACTTC. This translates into CASRQGFEQYF.

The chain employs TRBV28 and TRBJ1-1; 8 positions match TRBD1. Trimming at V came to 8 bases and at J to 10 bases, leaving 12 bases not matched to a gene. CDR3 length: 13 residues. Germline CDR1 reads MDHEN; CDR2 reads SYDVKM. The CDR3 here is CASGQGAATGAFF. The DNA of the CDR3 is TGTGCCAGCGGACAGGGTGCTGCAACCGGAGCTTTCTTT.

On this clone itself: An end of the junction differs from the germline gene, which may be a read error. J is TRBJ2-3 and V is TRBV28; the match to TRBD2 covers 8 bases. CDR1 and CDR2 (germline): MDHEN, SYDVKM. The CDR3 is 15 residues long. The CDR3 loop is CASSLFPGLGLSSDF. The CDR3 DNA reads TGTGCCAGCAGTTTATTTCCGGGACTAGGCCTGAGTTCGGATTTT.

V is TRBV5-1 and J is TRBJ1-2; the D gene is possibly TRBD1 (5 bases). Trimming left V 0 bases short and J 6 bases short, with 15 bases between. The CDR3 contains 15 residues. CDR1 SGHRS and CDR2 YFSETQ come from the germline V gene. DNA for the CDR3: TGCGCCAGCAGCTTGGAAGGGGCAGTGGATAATGGCTACACCTTC. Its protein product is CASSLEGAVDNGYTF.

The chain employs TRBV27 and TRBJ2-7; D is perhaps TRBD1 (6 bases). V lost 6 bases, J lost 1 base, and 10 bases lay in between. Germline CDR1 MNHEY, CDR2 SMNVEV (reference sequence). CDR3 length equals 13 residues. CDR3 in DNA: TGTGCCAGCAGGTATGACAGGTCCTACGAGCAGTACTTC. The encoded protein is CASRYDRSYEQYF.

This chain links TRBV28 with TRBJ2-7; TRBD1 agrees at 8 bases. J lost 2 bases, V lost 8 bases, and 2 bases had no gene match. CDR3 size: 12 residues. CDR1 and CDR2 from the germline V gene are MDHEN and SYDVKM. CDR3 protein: CASRTGTYEQYF. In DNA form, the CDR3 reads TGTGCCAGCCGGACAGGGACCTACGAGCAGTACTTC.

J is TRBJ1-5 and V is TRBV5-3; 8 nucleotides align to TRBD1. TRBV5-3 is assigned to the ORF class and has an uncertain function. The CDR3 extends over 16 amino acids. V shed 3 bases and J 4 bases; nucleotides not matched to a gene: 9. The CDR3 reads CARSSRTGKVNQPQHF. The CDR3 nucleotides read TGTGCCAGAAGCTCCCGGACAGGGAAGGTTAATCAGCCCCAGCATTTT.

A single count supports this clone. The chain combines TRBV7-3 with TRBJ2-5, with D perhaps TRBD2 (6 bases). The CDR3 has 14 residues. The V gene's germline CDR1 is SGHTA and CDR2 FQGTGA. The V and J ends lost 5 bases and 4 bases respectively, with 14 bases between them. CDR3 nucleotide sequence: TGTGCCAGCAGCCCCCAGGGAGGAGGAGAGACCCAGTACTTC. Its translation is CASSPQGGGETQYF.

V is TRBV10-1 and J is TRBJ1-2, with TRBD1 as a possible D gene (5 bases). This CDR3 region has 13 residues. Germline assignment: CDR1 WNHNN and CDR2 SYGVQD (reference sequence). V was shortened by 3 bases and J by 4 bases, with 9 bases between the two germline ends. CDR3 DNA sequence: TGCGCCAGCAGTGATGACAGACCCTATGGCTACACCTTC. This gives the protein CASSDDRPYGYTF.

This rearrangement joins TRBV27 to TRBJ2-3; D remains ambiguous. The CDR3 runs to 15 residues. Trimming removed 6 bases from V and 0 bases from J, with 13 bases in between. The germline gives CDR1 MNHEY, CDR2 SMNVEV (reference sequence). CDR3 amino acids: CASRIAAESTDTQYF. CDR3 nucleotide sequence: TGTGCCAGCAGGATCGCCGCGGAAAGCACAGATACGCAGTATTTT.